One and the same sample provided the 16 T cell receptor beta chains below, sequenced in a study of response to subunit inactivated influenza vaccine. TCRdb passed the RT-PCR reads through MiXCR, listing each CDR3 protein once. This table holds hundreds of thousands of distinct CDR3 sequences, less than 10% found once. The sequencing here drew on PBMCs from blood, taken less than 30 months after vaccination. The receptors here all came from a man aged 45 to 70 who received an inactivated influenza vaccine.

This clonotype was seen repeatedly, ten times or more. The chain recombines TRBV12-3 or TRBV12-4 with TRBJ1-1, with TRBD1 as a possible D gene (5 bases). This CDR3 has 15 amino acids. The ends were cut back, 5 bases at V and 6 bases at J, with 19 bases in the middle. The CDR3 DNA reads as TGTGCCAGCAGTGTCCGGGACGGCCTCGGGTCTGAAGCTTTCTTT. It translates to CASSVRDGLGSEAFF.

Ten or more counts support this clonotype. In DNA, the CDR3 is TGCAGTGCTAGGAAGGACGTCGAAAAACTGTTTTTT. Translated, it gives CSARKDVEKLFF. V and J are TRBV20-1 and TRBJ1-4; D gene unclear. Germline CDR1 DFQATT, CDR2 SNEGSKA (reference sequence). The ends were cut back, 3 bases at V and 8 bases at J, with 10 bases in the middle. The CDR3 has 12 amino acids.

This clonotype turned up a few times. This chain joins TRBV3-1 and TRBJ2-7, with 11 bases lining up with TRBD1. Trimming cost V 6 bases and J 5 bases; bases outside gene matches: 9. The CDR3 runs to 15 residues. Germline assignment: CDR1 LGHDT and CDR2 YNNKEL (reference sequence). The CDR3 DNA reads TGTGCCAGCAGTCGCGGGACAGGGGGTGTGAACGAGCAGTACTTC. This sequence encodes CASSRGTGGVNEQYF.

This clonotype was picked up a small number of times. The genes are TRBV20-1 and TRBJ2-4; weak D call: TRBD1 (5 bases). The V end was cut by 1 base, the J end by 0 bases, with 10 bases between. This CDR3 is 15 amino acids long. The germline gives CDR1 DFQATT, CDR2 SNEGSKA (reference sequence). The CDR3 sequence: CSARVPGQAKNIQYF. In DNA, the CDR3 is TGCAGTGCTAGAGTTCCAGGACAAGCCAAAAACATTCAGTACTTC.

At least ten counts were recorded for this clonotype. The CDR3 spells CSALAGERDTQYF. The CDR3 DNA sequence: TGCAGTGCTTTAGCGGGAGAGAGGGATACGCAGTATTTT. V is TRBV20-1 and J is TRBJ2-3, with 9 bases that match TRBD2. CDR1 DFQATT and CDR2 SNEGSKA come from the germline V gene (reference sequence). V lost 5 bases and J lost 6; bases outside the gene matches: 6. This CDR3 contains 13 residues.

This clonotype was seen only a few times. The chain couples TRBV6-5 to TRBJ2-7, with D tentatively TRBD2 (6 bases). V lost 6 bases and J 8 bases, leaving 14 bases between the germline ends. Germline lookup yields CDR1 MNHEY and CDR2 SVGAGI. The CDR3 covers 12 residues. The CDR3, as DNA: TGTGCCAGCAGGGAGGGACGGGGGAAGCAGTACTTC. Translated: CASREGRGKQYF.

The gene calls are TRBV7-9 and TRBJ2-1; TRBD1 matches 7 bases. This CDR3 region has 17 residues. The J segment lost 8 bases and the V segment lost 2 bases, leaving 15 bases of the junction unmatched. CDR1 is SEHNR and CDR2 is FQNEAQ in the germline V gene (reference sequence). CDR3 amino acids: CASSLPPDRVSGYEQFF. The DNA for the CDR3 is TGTGCCAGCAGCTTACCACCTGACAGGGTGTCTGGTTATGAGCAGTTCTTC.

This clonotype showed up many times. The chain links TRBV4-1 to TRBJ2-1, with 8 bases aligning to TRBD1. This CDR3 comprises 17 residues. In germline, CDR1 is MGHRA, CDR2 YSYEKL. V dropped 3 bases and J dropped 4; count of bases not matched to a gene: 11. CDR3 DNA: TGCGCCAGCAGCCAGAGCCCCCGACAGGGGCTTTACAATGAGCAGTTCTTC. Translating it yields CASSQSPRQGLYNEQFF.

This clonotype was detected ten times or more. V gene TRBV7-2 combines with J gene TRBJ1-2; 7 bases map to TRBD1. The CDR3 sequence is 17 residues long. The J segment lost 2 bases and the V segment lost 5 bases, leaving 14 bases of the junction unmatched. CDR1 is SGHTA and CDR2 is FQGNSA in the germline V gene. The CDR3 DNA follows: TGTGCCAGCAGCCAGGTTCCGGGACAGATTGCCAACTATGGCTACACCTTC. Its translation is CASSQVPGQIANYGYTF.

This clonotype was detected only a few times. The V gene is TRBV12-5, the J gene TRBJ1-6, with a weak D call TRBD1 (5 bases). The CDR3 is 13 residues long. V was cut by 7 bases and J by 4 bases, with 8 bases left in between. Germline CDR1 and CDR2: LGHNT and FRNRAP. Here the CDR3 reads CASATGYNSPLHF. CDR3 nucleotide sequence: TGTGCTAGTGCTACAGGTTATAATTCACCCCTCCACTTT.

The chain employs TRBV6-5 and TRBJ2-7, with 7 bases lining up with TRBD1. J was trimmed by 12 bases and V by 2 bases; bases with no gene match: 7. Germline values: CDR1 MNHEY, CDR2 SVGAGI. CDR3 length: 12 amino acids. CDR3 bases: TGTGCCAGCAGTTACGGAAGACAGGGAGCGTACTTC. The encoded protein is CASSYGRQGAYF.

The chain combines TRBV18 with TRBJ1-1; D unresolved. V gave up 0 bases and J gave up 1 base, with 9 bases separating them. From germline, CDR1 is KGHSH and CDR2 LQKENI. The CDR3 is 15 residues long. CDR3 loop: CASSPPAGPNTEAFF. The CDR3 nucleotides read TGTGCCAGCTCACCACCGGCCGGACCGAACACTGAAGCTTTCTTT.

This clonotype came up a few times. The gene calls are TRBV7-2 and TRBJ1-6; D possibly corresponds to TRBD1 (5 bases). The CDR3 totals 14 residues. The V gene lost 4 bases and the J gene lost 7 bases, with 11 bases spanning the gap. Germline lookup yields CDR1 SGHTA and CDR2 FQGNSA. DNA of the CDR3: TGTGCCAGCAGCTCAGGGTGGCTCAATTCACCCCTCCACTTT. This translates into CASSSGWLNSPLHF.

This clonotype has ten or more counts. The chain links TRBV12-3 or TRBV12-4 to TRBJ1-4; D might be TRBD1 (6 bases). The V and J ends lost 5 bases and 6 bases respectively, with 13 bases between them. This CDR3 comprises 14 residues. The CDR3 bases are TGTGCCAGCAGTACGACAGGAAACCATGAAAAACTGTTTTTT. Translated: CASSTTGNHEKLFF.

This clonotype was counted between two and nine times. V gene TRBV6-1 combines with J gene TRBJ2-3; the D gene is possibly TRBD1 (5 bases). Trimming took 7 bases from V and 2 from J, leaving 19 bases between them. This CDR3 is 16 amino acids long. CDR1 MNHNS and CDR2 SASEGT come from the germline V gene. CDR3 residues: CASTSPWGGHTDTQYF. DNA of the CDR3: TGTGCCAGCACCTCACCGTGGGGCGGACACACAGATACGCAGTATTTT.

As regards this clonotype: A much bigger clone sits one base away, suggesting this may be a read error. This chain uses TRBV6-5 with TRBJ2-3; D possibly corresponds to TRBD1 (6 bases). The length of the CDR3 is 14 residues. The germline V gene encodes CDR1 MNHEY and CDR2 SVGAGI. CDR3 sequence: CASSYSGRTDRQYF. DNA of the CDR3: TGTGCCAGCAGTTACTCAGGGCGGACAGATAGGCAGTATTTT.